This is a list of T cell receptor beta chains from one sample in a study of monozygotic twins with inflammatory bowel disease. Reprocessing the 5' RACE reads, TCRdb reports a single entry for every CDR3 protein and omits DNA. In all, the sample yields roughly 200,000 distinct CDR3 sequences. Sequenced sample: blood. These receptors all come from a human donor with ulcerative colitis or Crohn's disease, or a healthy co-twin of an affected twin (not recorded which). The CDR3 runs from the conserved cysteine through the conserved F or W. Fields, in order: V gene, J gene, CDR3 protein.

>TRBV5-1|TRBJ2-3
CASSPTGTPKYGDTQYF
>TRBV28|TRBJ2-7
CASSFRVTSYEQYF
>TRBV7-3|TRBJ1-2
CASSLTGDRGPTYGYTF
>TRBV20-1|TRBJ1-6
CSASLGGDNSPLHF
>TRBV7-2|TRBJ1-1
CASSLYLQNTEAFF
>TRBV12-3/TRBV12-4|TRBJ2-3
CASNEIGSGSDTQYF
>TRBV6-5|TRBJ1-1
CASSYSETGGGRLAFF
>TRBV5-1|TRBJ2-5
CASSLFGGVAETQYF
>TRBV7-9|TRBJ2-2
CASSAEPTGPGELFF
>TRBV9|TRBJ2-1
CASSVGLAGASYNEQFF
>TRBV18|TRBJ2-7
CASSPLSRLPYEQYF
>TRBV5-1|TRBJ2-2
CASRAGQITGELFF
>TRBV7-3|TRBJ2-4
CASSLGGATKNIQYF
>TRBV6-2/TRBV6-3|TRBJ1-2
CASSSVYHRGSGYTF
>TRBV20-1|TRBJ1-1
CSADQGWTEAFF
>TRBV29-1|TRBJ1-2
CSVVRAGDGGYTF
>TRBV20-1|TRBJ2-1
CSARDTSNNEQFF
>TRBV5-1|TRBJ2-5
CASSLNRQGARETQYF
>TRBV20-1|TRBJ1-5
CSASSRRHQPQHF
>TRBV6-1|TRBJ2-7
CASSAAQDGPYEQYF
>TRBV5-1|TRBJ1-5
CASSPGTADQPQHF
>TRBV20-1|TRBJ1-1
CSASITTEAFF
>TRBV15|TRBJ2-3
CATSTMLGRGATDTQYF
>TRBV5-6|TRBJ1-2
CASSWRVGFNYGYTF
>TRBV5-5|TRBJ2-7
CASSWQIAGGTYEQYF
>TRBV5-1|TRBJ2-3
CASIPIAGASDTQYF
>TRBV18|TRBJ1-2
CASSPMDREGYGYTF
>TRBV11-3|TRBJ2-5
CASSSGGAEETQYF
>TRBV3-1|TRBJ2-1
CASSLGTVEQFF
>TRBV3-1|TRBJ2-3
CASSQDRGQGFGADTQYF
>TRBV25-1|TRBJ2-3
CASSERKDRPDTQYF
>TRBV11-3|TRBJ2-7
CASSRTGTYEQYF
>TRBV27|TRBJ2-1
CASSPRLAGGHKSSYNEQFF
>TRBV20-1|TRBJ1-5
CSAGKYQPQHF
>TRBV7-2|TRBJ2-1
CASEDTGSYNEQFF
>TRBV6-1|TRBJ1-5
CASSEGSNLQGSQHF
>TRBV6-6|TRBJ1-5
CASTSLPSNQPQHF
>TRBV20-1|TRBJ2-1
CSAKSGTSGGDEMAEQFF
>TRBV10-3|TRBJ1-6
CAISRQENSPLHF
>TRBV4-2|TRBJ2-3
CASSQEGASRGDTQYF
>TRBV6-2/TRBV6-3|TRBJ1-1
CASSYGTVNTEAFF
>TRBV19|TRBJ2-2
CASSIDGGNTGELFF
>TRBV6-1|TRBJ2-3
CASKELGTDTQYF
>TRBV2|TRBJ2-3
CASLAGGTDTQYF
>TRBV20-1|TRBJ1-2
CSALLEYYGYTF
>TRBV6-2/TRBV6-3|TRBJ2-5
CASSQTVETQYF
>TRBV11-2|TRBJ1-6
CASSLEWGNNSPLHF
>TRBV4-1|TRBJ2-2
CASSQRNLNTGELFF
>TRBV20-1|TRBJ2-4
CSASRGTGNIQYF
>TRBV5-1|TRBJ2-3
CASSLVPSGGTDTQYF
>TRBV28|TRBJ1-2
CASSLLQGRSGYTF
>TRBV5-1|TRBJ1-1
CASSVTAQAPEAFF
>TRBV5-5|TRBJ1-1
CASSLQDTEAFF
>TRBV5-4|TRBJ2-2
CASSYRDRDGELFF